This T cell receptor beta chain emerged from a study of blood T cell repertoires in COVID-19. The wider study: Nucleic acid was either cDNA or gDNA, and it came from T cells, B-cell-depleted T cells, or PBMCs.

The CDR3 contains 16 residues. This clone was counted a few times. Per the original data handling: Scientists estimated how many nucleated cells there were by amplifying reference gene primers. The table came from immunoSEQ multiplex PCR; TCRdb's copy has only in-frame clones and leaves some out. V and J calls and clone size come straight from that table; D and trimming were deduced from the DNA. The sample lists about 160,000 clones; around 81% were seen once. Everyone who took part was about 18 to 90 years old, and they came from about 23 US areas. Assignments of participants to cohorts depended upon their own reported clinical history.

This receptor was identified in a man between 40 and 49 years old who had recovered from COVID-19. The sample taken for sequencing was PBMCs or T cells enriched from blood (not recorded which). The genes are TRBV21-1 and TRBJ2-5; the table names TRBD2, a call not compared with the DNA. TRBV21-1 is a documented pseudogene. The CDR3 region is CASSKGRASGGETQYF. DNA for the CDR3: TGTGCCAGCAGCAAGGGTAGGGCTAGCGGGGGGGAGACCCAGTACTTC.